This is a list of T cell receptor beta chains from one sample in a study of shared clonotypes between healthy human individuals. Measured with immunoSEQ multiplex PCR; TCRdb has only the in-frame clones, and not every one. The table shows fewer than 2.5 million clones, with 80% to 95% occurring only once. Sequencing used naive CD4+ T cells from PBMCs. The receptors stem from a man between 18 and 29 years old in good health. Some clones in this sample may be carry-over from other donors' samples. Each CDR3 is given with its conserved first and last residue. A D gene is named only where the DNA matches it firmly. Clone size is not always given. Where it is, it says once, few, many or a class for expanded clones.

d_call | clone_size | j_call | v_call | cdr3_aa | cdr3_nt
- | - | TRBJ2-7 | TRBV6-5 | CASSSLQGSYEQYF | TGTGCCAGCAGTTCTTTACAGGGCTCCTACGAGCAGTACTTC
- | - | TRBJ2-1 | TRBV5-4 | CASSRNRDSHSYNEQFF | TGTGCCAGCAGCCGTAACCGGGACTCCCACTCCTACAATGAGCAGTTCTTC
- | - | TRBJ2-7 | TRBV5-1 | CASTRQSPAYEQYF | TGCGCCAGCACCAGACAGAGTCCGGCCTACGAGCAGTACTTC
- | few | TRBJ2-3 | TRBV20-1 | CSASGTDTQYF | TGCAGTGCTAGCGGCACAGATACGCAGTATTTT
TRBD2 | - | TRBJ2-5 | TRBV5-1 | CASSLGLAGVQETQYF | TGCGCCAGCAGCCTGGGACTAGCGGGCGTTCAAGAGACCCAGTACTTC
TRBD1 | few | TRBJ1-2 | TRBV28 | CASSHRGGYTF | TGTGCCAGCAGTCACAGGGGTGGCTACACCTTC
TRBD1 | - | TRBJ2-5 | TRBV7-9 | CASSEGTGGRETQYF | TGTGCCAGCAGCGAAGGGACAGGGGGTCGGGAGACCCAGTACTTC
- | - | TRBJ1-1 | TRBV27 | CASRERGGNTEAFF | TGTGCCAGCAGAGAGAGGGGGGGAAACACTGAAGCTTTCTTT
TRBD1 | - | TRBJ1-2 | TRBV28 | CASTPSQDRAYGYTF | TGTGCCAGCACCCCAAGTCAGGACAGGGCCTATGGCTACACCTTC
- | - | TRBJ1-1 | TRBV19 | CASSIPGGAEAFF | TGTGCCAGTAGTATTCCGGGGGGGGCTGAAGCTTTCTTT
TRBD1 | - | TRBJ2-7 | TRBV4-2 | CASSQDLLGQAYEQYF | TGTGCCAGCAGCCAAGATCTTCTGGGACAGGCCTACGAGCAGTACTTC
- | once | TRBJ2-1 | TRBV6-5 | CASSYRPGSSYNEQFF | TGTGCCAGCAGTTATCGTCCGGGGAGCTCCTACAATGAGCAGTTCTTC
- | - | TRBJ1-6 | TRBV25-1 | CASSEQASPLHF | TGTGCCAGCAGTGAACAGGCCTCACCCCTCCACTTT